This is a list of T cell receptor beta chains from one sample in a study of Ad26.COV2.S vaccination and SARS-CoV-2 variants. Generated by immunoSEQ multiplex PCR, the TCRdb table keeps only in-frame clones and is missing some. The sample contains around 310,000 clones, 90% of which appear only once. This material consisted of peripheral blood, taken in a trial of Ad26.COV2.S vaccine versus placebo. These receptors were collected from a person aged 18-65 years who received the Ad26.COV2.S COVID-19 vaccine or a placebo. Each CDR3 is given with its conserved first and last residue. A D gene is named only where the DNA matches it firmly. Only some rows state a clone size, as once, few, many or a class for expanded clones.

d_gene,j_gene,v_gene,abundance,CDR3aa,CDR3nt
TRBD1,TRBJ1-2,TRBV18,-,CASSPQGASGGYTF,TGTGCCAGCTCACCTCAGGGGGCAAGTGGAGGCTACACCTTC
-,TRBJ2-7,TRBV2,-,CASNDRPFSEQYF,TGTGCCAGCAATGACAGGCCCTTCTCCGAGCAGTACTTC
-,TRBJ1-1,TRBV7-2,-,CASSLGVAEAFF,TGTGCCAGCAGCCTTGGGGTGGCTGAAGCTTTCTTT
-,TRBJ1-6,TRBV6-2/TRBV6-3,-,CASSWPKGGGNSPLHF,TGTGCCAGCAGCTGGCCGAAGGGAGGGGGAAATTCACCCCTCCACTTT
-,TRBJ1-2,TRBV14,-,CASSQDMDIGFGGYTF,TGTGCCAGCAGCCAAGACATGGACATAGGGTTTGGAGGCTACACCTTC
-,TRBJ1-5,TRBV27,-,CASTRTAFNNQPQHF,TGTGCCAGCACCCGGACAGCCTTCAACAATCAGCCCCAGCATTTT
TRBD1,TRBJ1-1,TRBV7-2,once,CASSVTGPSGAFF,TGTGCCAGCAGCGTGACAGGGCCCTCGGGAGCTTTCTTT
-,TRBJ1-1,TRBV5-1,-,CASSRETGTEAFF,TGCGCCAGCAGTAGGGAAACGGGTACTGAAGCTTTCTTT
TRBD1,TRBJ1-5,TRBV7-8,-,CASSPDRVGHQPQHF,TGTGCCAGCAGCCCAGACAGGGTCGGGCATCAGCCCCAGCATTTT
TRBD2,TRBJ2-7,TRBV3-1/TRBV3-2,-,CASSQVFLVREGSYEQYF,TGTGCCAGCAGCCAGGTTTTTCTTGTCAGGGAGGGATCCTACGAGCAGTACTTC
-,TRBJ1-2,TRBV2,-,CASISGIHYGYTF,TGTGCCAGCATTTCGGGAATACATTATGGCTACACCTTC
-,TRBJ1-3,TRBV6-2/TRBV6-3,-,CASSYPPPRSTGNTIYF,TGTGCCAGCAGTTACCCTCCACCGCGCTCCACTGGAAACACCATATATTTT
-,TRBJ1-1,TRBV27,-,CASPGRPGVMNTEAFF,TGTGCCAGCCCCGGACGGCCAGGCGTCATGAACACTGAAGCTTTCTTT
TRBD2,TRBJ2-1,TRBV18,-,CASSPQGLAGDLFF,TGTGCCAGCTCACCCCAGGGACTAGCGGGAGATCTGTTCTTC
-,TRBJ2-1,TRBV24-1,-,CATSDSAPPGEQFF,TGTGCCACCAGTGATTCCGCCCCCCCGGGTGAGCAGTTCTTC
TRBD1,TRBJ2-7,TRBV11-3,-,CASSLAGGYAYEQYF,TGTGCCAGCAGCTTAGCAGGGGGCTACGCCTACGAGCAGTACTTC
-,TRBJ1-5,TRBV30,-,CAWSVGGQPQHF,TGTGCCTGGAGTGTAGGAGGTCAGCCCCAGCATTTT
-,TRBJ2-5,TRBV7-6,-,CASSVSRGTYQETQYF,TGTGCCAGCAGCGTAAGCAGGGGAACTTACCAAGAGACCCAGTACTTC
-,TRBJ1-4,TRBV11-2,-,CASSFARGDNEKLFF,TGTGCCAGCAGCTTTGCTCGGGGGGACAATGAAAAACTGTTTTTT
-,TRBJ1-6,TRBV5-1,-,CASRDSRSSPLHF,TGCGCCAGCAGAGATTCCAGGTCTTCACCCCTCCACTTT
-,TRBJ1-1,TRBV11-3,-,CASSFRAWGQREAFF,TGTGCCAGCAGCTTTAGGGCCTGGGGCCAACGCGAAGCTTTCTTT
-,TRBJ2-5,TRBV5-1,-,CASSLALTGGAPETQYF,TGCGCCAGCAGCTTGGCCCTCACAGGGGGGGCGCCCGAGACCCAGTACTTC
-,TRBJ1-1,TRBV6-5,-,CASSYSRITEAFF,TGTGCCAGCAGTTATTCCAGAATCACTGAAGCTTTCTTT
TRBD1,TRBJ2-7,TRBV4-2,-,CASSQGDSYEQYF,TGTGCCAGCAGCCAAGGGGACAGCTACGAGCAGTACTTC
-,TRBJ2-5,TRBV19,-,CASSLQPGHEETQYF,TGTGCCAGTAGTCTCCAACCGGGACATGAGGAGACCCAGTACTTC
TRBD1,TRBJ1-2,TRBV13,once,CASSLGQGDNYGYTF,TGTGCCAGCAGCCTCGGACAGGGAGATAACTATGGCTACACCTTC
TRBD1,TRBJ1-1,TRBV5-4,-,CASSRSPGGALNTEAFF,TGTGCCAGCAGCCGTTCTCCAGGGGGCGCATTGAACACTGAAGCTTTCTTT
TRBD1,TRBJ1-1,TRBV4-1,once,CASSQGGTGLDTEAFF,TGCGCCAGCAGCCAAGGAGGGACAGGGTTGGACACTGAAGCTTTCTTT
TRBD1,TRBJ1-5,TRBV19,-,CASRDRGRNQPQHF,TGTGCCAGTAGGGACAGGGGGCGAAATCAGCCCCAGCATTTT
TRBD1,TRBJ2-2,TRBV5-4,-,CASSEQGHGELFF,TGTGCCAGCAGCGAACAGGGGCACGGGGAGCTGTTTTTT
-,TRBJ1-1,TRBV3-1/TRBV3-2,-,CASSQAAGITEAFF,TGTGCCAGCAGCCAAGCGGCAGGGATCACTGAAGCTTTCTTT
-,TRBJ1-1,TRBV6-1,-,CASSESRFEAFF,TGTGCCAGCAGTGAAAGCCGTTTTGAAGCTTTCTTT
-,TRBJ1-5,TRBV28,-,CASSLNQGQPQHF,TGTGCCAGCAGTTTAAACCAGGGGCAGCCCCAGCATTTT
TRBD1,TRBJ1-1,TRBV5-1,-,CASSLEGAGSEAFF,TGCGCCAGCAGCTTGGAGGGGGCCGGTAGTGAAGCTTTCTTT
TRBD1,TRBJ1-5,TRBV19,-,CASTIRDRNQPQHF,TGTGCCAGTACCATTAGGGACAGAAATCAGCCCCAGCATTTT
TRBD1,TRBJ1-2,TRBV7-3,once,CASSSDRVSVTF,TGTGCCAGCAGCTCAGACAGGGTGTCGGTTACCTTC
-,TRBJ2-3,TRBV3-1/TRBV3-2,-,CASSQVSILGLSTDTQYF,TGTGCCAGCAGCCAAGTCTCGATCCTCGGACTTAGCACAGATACGCAGTATTTT
-,TRBJ1-1,TRBV3-1/TRBV3-2,-,CASSRGNTEAFF,TGTGCCAGCAGCAGGGGGAACACTGAAGCTTTCTTT
TRBD1,TRBJ1-2,TRBV7-9,-,CASSLSDRGGYGYTF,TGTGCCAGCAGCCTGTCAGACAGGGGAGGCTATGGCTACACCTTC
-,TRBJ2-3,TRBV4-1,-,CASSQEDDLATQYF,TGCGCCAGCAGCCAAGAGGACGACCTAGCGACGCAGTATTTT
-,TRBJ2-5,TRBV2,-,CASSEEGSFRETQYF,TGTGCCAGCAGTGAAGAGGGAAGTTTCCGAGAGACCCAGTACTTC
-,TRBJ2-1,TRBV4-1,once,CASSQGTDTGNEQFF,TGCGCCAGCAGCCAAGGCACCGATACTGGTAATGAGCAGTTCTTC
TRBD2,TRBJ2-2,TRBV7-3,-,CASSSGLAGGRGTGELFF,TGTGCCAGCAGCTCGGGACTAGCGGGAGGGCGCGGCACCGGGGAGCTGTTTTTT
-,TRBJ2-3,TRBV24-1,once,CATSDYGGGSTDTQYF,TGTGCCACCAGTGATTATGGAGGGGGCAGCACAGATACGCAGTATTTT
-,TRBJ1-5,TRBV2,-,CASSEDTGHQPQHF,TGTGCCAGCAGTGAAGATACAGGGCATCAGCCCCAGCATTTT
-,TRBJ1-5,TRBV10-3,-,CAISDKSQPQHF,TGTGCCATCAGTGATAAAAGTCAGCCCCAGCATTTT
-,TRBJ2-1,TRBV6-6,-,CASSLGRYNEQFF,TGTGCCAGCAGTCTAGGGAGATACAATGAGCAGTTCTTC